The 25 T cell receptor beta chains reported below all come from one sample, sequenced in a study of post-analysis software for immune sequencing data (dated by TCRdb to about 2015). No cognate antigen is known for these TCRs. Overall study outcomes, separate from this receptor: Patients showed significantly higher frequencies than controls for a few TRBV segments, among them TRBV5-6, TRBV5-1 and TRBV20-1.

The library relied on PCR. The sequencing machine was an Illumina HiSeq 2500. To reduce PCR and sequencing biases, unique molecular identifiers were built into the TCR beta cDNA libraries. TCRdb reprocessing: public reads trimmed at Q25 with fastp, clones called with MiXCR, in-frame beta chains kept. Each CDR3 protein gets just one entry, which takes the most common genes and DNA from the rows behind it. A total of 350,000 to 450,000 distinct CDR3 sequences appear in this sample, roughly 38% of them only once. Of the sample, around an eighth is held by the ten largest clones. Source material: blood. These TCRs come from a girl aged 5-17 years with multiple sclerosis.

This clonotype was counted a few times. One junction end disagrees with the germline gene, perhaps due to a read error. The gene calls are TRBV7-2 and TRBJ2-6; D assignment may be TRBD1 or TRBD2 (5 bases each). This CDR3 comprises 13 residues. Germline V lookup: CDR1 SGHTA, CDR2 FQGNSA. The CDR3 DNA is TGTGCCAGCAGGGACTCTGGGGCCAACATCCTGACTTTC. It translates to CASRDSGANILTF.

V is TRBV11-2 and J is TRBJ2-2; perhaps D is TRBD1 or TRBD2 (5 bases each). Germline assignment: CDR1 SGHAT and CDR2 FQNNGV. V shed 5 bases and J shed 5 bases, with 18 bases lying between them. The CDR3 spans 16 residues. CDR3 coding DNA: TGTGCCAGCAGCACTACCGGGACGACCGATACCGGGGAGCTGTTTTTT. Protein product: CASSTTGTTDTGELFF.

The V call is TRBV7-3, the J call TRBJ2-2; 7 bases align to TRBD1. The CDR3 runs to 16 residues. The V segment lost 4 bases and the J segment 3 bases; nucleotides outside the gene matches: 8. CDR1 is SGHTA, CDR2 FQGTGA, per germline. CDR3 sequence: CASSSYTGTDTGELFF. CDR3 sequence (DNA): TGTGCCAGCAGCTCCTATACTGGGACAGACACCGGGGAGCTGTTTTTT.

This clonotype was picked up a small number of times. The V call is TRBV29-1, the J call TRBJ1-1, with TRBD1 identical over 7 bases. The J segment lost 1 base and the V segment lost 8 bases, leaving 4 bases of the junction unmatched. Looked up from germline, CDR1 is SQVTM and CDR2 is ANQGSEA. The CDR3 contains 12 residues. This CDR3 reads CSSGQTNTEAFF. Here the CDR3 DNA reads TGCAGCTCGGGACAGACGAACACTGAAGCTTTCTTT.

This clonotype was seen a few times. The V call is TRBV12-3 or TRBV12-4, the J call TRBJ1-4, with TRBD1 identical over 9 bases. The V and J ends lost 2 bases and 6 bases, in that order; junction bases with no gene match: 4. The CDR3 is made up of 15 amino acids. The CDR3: CASSLRDRVYEKLFF. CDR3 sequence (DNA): TGTGCCAGCAGTTTAAGGGACAGGGTCTATGAAAAACTGTTTTTT.

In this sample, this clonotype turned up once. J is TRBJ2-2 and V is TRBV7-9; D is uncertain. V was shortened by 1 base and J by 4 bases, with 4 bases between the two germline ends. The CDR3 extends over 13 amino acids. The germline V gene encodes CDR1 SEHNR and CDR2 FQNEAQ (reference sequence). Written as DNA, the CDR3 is TGTGCCAGCAGCTTAGTCTCCACCGGGGAGCTGTTTTTT. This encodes CASSLVSTGELFF.

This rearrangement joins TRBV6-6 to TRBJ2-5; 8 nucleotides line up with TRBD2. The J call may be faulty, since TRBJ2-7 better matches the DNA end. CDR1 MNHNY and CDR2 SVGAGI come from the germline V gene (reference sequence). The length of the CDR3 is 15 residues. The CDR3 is CASSPQRGPIYEQYF. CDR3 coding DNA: TGTGCCAGCAGCCCCCAGCGGGGGCCGATCTACGAGCAGTACTTC.

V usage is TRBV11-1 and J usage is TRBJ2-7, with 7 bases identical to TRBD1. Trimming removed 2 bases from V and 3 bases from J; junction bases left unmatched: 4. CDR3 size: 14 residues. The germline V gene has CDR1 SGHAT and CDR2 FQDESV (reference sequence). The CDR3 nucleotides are TGTGCCAGCAGCTTACGGGACAGCTTCTACGAGCAGTACTTC. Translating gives CASSLRDSFYEQYF.

The CDR3 here is CASSWGDREQYEQYF. DNA of the CDR3: TGTGCCAGCAGCTGGGGGGACAGGGAACAATACGAGCAGTACTTC. This chain joins TRBV7-2 and TRBJ2-4, with 9 bases lining up with TRBD1. The last part of the DNA fits TRBJ2-7 better; the J call may be wrong. The CDR3 consists of 15 residues. Looked up from germline, CDR1 is SGHTA and CDR2 is FQGNSA.

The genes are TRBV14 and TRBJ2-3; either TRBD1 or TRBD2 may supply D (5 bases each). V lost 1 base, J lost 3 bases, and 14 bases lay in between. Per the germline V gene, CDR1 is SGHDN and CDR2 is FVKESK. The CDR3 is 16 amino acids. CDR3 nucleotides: TGTGCCAGCAGCCAAGTCGGTCCGGGACCTACAGATACGCAGTATTTT. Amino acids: CASSQVGPGPTDTQYF. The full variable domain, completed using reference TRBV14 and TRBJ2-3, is EAGVTQFPSHSVIEKGQTVTLRCDPISGHDNLYWYRRVMGKEIKFLLHFVKESKQDESGMPNNRFLAERTGGTYSTLKVQPAELEDSGVYFCASSQVGPGPTDTQYFGPGTRLTVL.

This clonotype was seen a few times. The CDR3 sequence is CASSPDAGQPQHF. In nucleotides, the CDR3 is TGTGCCAGCAGCCCTGATGCGGGTCAGCCCCAGCATTTT. The chain joins TRBV5-4 to TRBJ1-5; D ambiguous. Germline V CDR1 and CDR2: SGHNT, YYREEE (reference sequence). V lost 4 bases to trimming and J lost 6 bases, with 11 bases between them. The CDR3 is 13 amino acids.

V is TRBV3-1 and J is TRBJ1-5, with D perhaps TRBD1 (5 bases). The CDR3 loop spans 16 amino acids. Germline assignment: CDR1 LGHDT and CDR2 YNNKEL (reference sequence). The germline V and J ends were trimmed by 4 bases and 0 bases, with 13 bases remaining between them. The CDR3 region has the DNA TGTGCCAGCAGCCCCCAGGGTTGGTATAGCAATCAGCCCCAGCATTTT. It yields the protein CASSPQGWYSNQPQHF.

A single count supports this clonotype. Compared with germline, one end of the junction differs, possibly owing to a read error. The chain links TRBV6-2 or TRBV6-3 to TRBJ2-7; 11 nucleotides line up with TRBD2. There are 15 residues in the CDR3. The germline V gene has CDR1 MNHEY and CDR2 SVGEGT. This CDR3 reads CASGYRLAGNYEQYF. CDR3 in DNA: TGTGCCAGCGGTTACAGACTAGCGGGGAACTACGAGCAGTACTTC.

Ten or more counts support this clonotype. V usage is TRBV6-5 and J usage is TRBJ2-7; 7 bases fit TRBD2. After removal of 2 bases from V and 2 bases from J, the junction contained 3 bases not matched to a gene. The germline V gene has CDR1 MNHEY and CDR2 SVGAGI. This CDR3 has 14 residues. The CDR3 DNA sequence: TGTGCCAGCAGTTACGGACTAGGGGCCTACGAGCAGTACTTC. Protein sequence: CASSYGLGAYEQYF.

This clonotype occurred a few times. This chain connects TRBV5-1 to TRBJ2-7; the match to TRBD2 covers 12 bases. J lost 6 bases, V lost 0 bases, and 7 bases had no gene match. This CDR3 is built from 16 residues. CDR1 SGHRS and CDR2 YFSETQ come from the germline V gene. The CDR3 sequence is CASSLGLAGEAGEQYF. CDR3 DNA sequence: TGCGCCAGCAGCTTGGGACTAGCGGGGGAGGCCGGCGAGCAGTACTTC.

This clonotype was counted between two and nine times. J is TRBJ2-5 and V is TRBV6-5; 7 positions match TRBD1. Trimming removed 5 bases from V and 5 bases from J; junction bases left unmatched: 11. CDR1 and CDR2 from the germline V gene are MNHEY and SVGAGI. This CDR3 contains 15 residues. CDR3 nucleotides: TGTGCCAGCAGTGACCGGGACAGTGTGGGGGAGACCCAGTACTTC. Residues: CASSDRDSVGETQYF.

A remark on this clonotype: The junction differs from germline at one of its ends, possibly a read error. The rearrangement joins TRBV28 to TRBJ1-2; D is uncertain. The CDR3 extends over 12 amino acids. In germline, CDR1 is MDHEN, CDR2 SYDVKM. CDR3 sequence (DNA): TGTGCCGGCAGTTTATCCAAGGGTGGCTACACCTTC. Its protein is CAGSLSKGGYTF.

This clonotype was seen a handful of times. CDR3 in amino acids: CAISAPGDYEQYF. As DNA, the CDR3 is TGTGCCATCAGTGCGCCGGGGGACTACGAGCAGTACTTC. The chain is built from TRBV10-3 and TRBJ2-5, with a tentative D call TRBD2 (6 bases). The J call may not be correct, given that the DNA end is closer to TRBJ2-7. This CDR3 is 13 amino acids long. From germline, CDR1 is ENHRY and CDR2 SYGVKD.

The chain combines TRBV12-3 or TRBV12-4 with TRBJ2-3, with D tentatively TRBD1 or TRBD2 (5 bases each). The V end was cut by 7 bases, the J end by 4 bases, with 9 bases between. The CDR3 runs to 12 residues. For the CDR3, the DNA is TGTGCCAGCAATTTGGGACCAGATACGCAGTATTTT. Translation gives CASNLGPDTQYF.

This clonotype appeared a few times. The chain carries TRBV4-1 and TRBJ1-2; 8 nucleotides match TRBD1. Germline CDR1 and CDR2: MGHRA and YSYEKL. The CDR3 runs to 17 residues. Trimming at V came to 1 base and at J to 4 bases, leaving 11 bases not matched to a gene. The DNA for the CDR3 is TGCGCCAGCAGCCAAGCGCCCTTTACCGGGACAGGCTATGGCTACACCTTC. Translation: CASSQAPFTGTGYGYTF.

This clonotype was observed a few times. The DNA for the CDR3 is TGTGCCAGCAGACCCGGACAATCCTACGAGCAGTACTTC. Protein sequence: CASRPGQSYEQYF. The chain has TRBV28 and TRBJ2-7; D perhaps matches TRBD1 (5 bases). Trimming removed 6 bases at V and 1 base at J, with 10 bases between. The CDR3 has 13 amino acids. Germline V lookup: CDR1 MDHEN, CDR2 SYDVKM.

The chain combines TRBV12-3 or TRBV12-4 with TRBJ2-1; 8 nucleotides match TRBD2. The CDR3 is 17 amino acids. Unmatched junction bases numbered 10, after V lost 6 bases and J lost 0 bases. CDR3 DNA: TGTGCCAGCAGCCCACGGGGGGGTACTAGCTCCTACAATGAGCAGTTCTTC. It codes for CASSPRGGTSSYNEQFF.

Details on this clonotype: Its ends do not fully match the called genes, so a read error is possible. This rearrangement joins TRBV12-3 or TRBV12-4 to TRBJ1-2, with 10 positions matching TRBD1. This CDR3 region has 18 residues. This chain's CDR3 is CASSLAPSTGGRNYGYTF. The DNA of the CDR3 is TGTGCCAGCAGTTTAGCCCCCTCGACAGGGGGCAGAAACTACGGCTACACCTTC.

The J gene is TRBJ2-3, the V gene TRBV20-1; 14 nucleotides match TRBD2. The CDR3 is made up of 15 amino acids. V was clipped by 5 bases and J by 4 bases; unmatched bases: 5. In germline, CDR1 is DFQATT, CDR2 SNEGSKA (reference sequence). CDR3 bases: TGCAGTGCTGGAAGGACTAGCGGGAGGCCAGATACGCAGTATTTT. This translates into CSAGRTSGRPDTQYF.

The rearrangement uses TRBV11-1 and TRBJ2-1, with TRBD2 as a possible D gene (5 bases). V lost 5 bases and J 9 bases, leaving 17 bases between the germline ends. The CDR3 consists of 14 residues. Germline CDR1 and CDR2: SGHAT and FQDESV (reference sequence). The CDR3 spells CASSPSPEVSEQFF. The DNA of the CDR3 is TGTGCCAGCAGCCCCTCGCCGGAGGTGTCTGAGCAGTTCTTC.